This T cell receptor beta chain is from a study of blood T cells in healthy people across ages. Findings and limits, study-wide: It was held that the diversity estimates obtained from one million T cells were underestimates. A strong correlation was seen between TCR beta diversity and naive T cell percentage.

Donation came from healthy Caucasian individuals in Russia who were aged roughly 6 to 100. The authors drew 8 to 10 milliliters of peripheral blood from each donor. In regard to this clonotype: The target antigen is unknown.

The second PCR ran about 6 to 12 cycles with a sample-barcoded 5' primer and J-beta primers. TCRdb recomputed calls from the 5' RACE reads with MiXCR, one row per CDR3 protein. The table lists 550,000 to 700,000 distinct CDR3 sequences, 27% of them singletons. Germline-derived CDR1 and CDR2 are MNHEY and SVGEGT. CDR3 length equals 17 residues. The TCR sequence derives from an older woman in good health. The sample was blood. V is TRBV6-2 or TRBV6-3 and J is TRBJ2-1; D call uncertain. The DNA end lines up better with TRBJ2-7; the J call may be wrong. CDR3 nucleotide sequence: TGTGCCAGCAGTTACTCCATTTCGCCCAGAGACCTGGGGGAGCAGTACTTC. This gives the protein CASSYSISPRDLGEQYF.